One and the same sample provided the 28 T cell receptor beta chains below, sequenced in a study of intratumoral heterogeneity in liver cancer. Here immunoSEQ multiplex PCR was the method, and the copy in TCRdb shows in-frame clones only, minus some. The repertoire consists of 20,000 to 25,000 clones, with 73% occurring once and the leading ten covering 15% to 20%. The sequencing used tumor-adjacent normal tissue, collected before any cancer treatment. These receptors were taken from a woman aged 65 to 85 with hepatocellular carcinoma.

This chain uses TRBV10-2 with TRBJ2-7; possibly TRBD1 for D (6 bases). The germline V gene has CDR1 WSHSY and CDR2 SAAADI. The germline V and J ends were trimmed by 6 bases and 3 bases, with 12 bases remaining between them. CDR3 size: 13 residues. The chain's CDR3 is CASRMTGLYEQYF. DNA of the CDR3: TGCGCCAGCAGAATGACAGGACTCTACGAGCAGTACTTC.

CDR3 in DNA: TGTGCCAGTAGTATAGGGACAGGAGGATCTGAAGCTTTCTTT. Its translation: CASSIGTGGSEAFF. V usage is TRBV19 and J usage is TRBJ1-1; 7 nucleotides agree with TRBD1. The CDR3 runs 14 residues. The V gene end was trimmed by 1 base and the J gene end by 6 bases; junction bases not matched to a gene: 5. Germline V gene lookup returns CDR1 LNHDA and CDR2 SQIVND (reference sequence).

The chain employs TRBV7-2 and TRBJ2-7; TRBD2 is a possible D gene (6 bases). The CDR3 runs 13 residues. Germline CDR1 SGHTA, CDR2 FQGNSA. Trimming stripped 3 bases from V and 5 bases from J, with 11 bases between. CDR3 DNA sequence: TGTGCCAGCAGCTTTTCGGGAGTAGACGAGCAGTACTTC. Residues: CASSFSGVDEQYF. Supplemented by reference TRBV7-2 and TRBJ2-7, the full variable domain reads GAGVSQSPSNKVTEKGKDVELRCDPISGHTALYWYRQSLGQGLEFLIYFQGNSAPDKSGLPSDRFSAERTGGSVSTLTIQRTQQEDSAVYLCASSFSGVDEQYFGPGTRLTVT.

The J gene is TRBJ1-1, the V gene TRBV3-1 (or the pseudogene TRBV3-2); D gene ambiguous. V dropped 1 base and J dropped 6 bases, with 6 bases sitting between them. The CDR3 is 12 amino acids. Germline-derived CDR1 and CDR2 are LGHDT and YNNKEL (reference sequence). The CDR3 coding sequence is TGTGCCAGCAGCCAAGGGACCGCTGAAGCTTTCTTT. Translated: CASSQGTAEAFF.

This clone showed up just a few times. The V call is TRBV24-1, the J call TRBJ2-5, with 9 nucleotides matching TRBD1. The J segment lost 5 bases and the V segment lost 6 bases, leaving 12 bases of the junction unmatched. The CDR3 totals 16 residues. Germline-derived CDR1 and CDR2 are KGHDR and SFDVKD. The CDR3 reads CATSPQGAAGRETQYF. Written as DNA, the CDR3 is TGTGCCACCAGTCCACAGGGGGCGGCAGGCAGGGAGACCCAGTACTTC.

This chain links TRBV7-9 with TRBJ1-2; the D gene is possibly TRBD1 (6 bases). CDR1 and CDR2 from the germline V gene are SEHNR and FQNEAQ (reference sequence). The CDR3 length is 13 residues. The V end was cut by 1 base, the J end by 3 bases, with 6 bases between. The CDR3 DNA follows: TGTGCCAGCAGCTTAGGGACAGACTATGGCTACACCTTC. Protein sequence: CASSLGTDYGYTF.

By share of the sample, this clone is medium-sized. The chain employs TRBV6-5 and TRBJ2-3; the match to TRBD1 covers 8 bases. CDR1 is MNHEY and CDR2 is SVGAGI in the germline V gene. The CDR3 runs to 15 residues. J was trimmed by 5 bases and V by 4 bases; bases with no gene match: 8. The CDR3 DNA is TGTGCCAGCAGTTGGGGTCGACAGGGGAGAGATACGCAGTATTTT. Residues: CASSWGRQGRDTQYF.

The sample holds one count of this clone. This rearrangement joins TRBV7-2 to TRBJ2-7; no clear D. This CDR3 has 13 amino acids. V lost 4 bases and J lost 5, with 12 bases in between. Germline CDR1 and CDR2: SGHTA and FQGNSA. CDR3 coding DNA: TGTGCCAGCAGCTCATTGAATCGCCACGAGCAGTACTTC. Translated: CASSSLNRHEQYF.

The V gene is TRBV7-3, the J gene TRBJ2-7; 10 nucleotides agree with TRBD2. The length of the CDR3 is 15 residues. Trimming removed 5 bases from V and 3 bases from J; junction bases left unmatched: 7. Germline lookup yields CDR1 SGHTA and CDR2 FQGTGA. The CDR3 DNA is TGTGCCAGCAGCAAACTAGCGGGGCAAAACTACGAGCAGTACTTC. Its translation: CASSKLAGQNYEQYF.

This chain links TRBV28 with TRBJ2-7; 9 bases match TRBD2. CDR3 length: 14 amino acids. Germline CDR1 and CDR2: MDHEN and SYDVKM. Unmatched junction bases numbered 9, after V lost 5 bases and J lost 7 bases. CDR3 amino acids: CASSPSSGMREQYF. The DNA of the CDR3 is TGTGCCAGCAGTCCCTCTAGCGGGATGAGAGAGCAGTACTTC.

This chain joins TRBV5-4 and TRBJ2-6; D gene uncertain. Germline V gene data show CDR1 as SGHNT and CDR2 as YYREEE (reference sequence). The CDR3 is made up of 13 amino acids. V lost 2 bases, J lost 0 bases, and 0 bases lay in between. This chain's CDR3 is CASSFSGANVLTF. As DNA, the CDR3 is TGTGCCAGCAGCTTCTCTGGGGCCAACGTCCTGACTTTC.

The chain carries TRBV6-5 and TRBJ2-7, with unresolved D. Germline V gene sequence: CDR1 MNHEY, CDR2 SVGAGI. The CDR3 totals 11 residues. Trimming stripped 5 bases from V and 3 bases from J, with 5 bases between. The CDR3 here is CASSTSYEQYF. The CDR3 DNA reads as TGTGCCAGCAGTACAAGCTACGAGCAGTACTTC.

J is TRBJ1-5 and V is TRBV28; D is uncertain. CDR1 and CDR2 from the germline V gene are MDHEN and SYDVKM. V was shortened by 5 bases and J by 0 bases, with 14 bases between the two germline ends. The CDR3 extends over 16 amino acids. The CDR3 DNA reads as TGTGCCAGCAGTCCAAAACGAGGTTATAGCAATCAGCCCCAGCATTTT. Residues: CASSPKRGYSNQPQHF.

For the CDR3, the DNA is TGTGCCAGCAGCTTGATCAGGGCGGGGGCCCAGTACTTC. It specifies CASSLIRAGAQYF. This chain links TRBV5-6 with TRBJ2-5, with TRBD2 matching 7 bases. Unmatched junction bases numbered 6, after V lost 1 base and J lost 9 bases. This CDR3 spans 13 amino acids. The germline V gene encodes CDR1 SGHDT and CDR2 YYEEEE. Combining the CDR3 with reference TRBV5-6 and TRBJ2-5 gives the whole variable domain DAGVTQSPTHLIKTRGQQVTLRCSPKSGHDTVSWYQQALGQGPQFIFQYYEEEERQRGNFPDRFSGHQFPNYSSELNVNALLLGDSALYLCASSLIRAGAQYFGPGTRLLVL.

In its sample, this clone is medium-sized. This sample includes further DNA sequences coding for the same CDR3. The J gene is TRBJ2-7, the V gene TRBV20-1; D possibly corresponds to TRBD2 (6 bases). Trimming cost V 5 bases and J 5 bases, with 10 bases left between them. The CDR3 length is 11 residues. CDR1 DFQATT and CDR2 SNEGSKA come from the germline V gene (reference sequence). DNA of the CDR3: TGCAGTGCTTCGACTAGTGACGAGCAGTACTTC. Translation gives CSASTSDEQYF.

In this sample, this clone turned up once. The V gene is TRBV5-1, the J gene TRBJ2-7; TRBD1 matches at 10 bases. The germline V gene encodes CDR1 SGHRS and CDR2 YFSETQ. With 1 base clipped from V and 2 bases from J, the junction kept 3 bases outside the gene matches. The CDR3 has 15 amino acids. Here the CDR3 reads CASSLTGQGAYEQYF. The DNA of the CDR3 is TGCGCCAGCAGCTTGACAGGACAGGGGGCCTACGAGCAGTACTTC.

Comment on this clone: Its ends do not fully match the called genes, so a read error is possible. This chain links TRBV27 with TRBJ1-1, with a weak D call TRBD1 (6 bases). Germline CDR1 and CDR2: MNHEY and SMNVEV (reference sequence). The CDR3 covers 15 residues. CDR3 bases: TGTGCCAGCAGGTTATCCCCAGTGGGGGGGGCAGGAGCTTTCTTT. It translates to CASRLSPVGGAGAFF.

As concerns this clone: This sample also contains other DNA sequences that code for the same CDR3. For the CDR3, the DNA is TGTGCCAGCAGCTTAGCAGGGGGAGAGCAGTACTTC. It encodes CASSLAGGEQYF. The chain links TRBV7-9 to TRBJ2-7; TRBD1 is a possible D gene (6 bases). V lost 0 bases and J lost 7, with 7 bases in between. CDR1 SEHNR and CDR2 FQNEAQ come from the germline V gene (reference sequence). The CDR3 spans 12 residues.

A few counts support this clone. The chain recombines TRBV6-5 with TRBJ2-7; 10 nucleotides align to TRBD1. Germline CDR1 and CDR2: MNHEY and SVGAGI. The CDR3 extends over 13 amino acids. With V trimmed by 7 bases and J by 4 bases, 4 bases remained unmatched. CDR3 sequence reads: CASTPDRGYEQYF. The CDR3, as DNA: TGTGCCAGCACCCCGGACAGGGGGTACGAGCAGTACTTC.

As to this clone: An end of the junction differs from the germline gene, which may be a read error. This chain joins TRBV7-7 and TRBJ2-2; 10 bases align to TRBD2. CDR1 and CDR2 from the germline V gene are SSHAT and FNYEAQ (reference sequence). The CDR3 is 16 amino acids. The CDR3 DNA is TGTGCTAGCAGCTTACAGCTAGCGGGAGAAGCCGGGGAGCTGTTTTTT. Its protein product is CASSLQLAGEAGELFF. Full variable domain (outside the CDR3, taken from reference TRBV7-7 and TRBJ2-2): GAGVSQSPRYKVTKRGQDVTLRCDPISSHATLYWYQQALGQGPEFLTYFNYEAQPDKSGLPSDRFSAERPEGSISTLTIQRTEQRDSAMYRCASSLQLAGEAGELFFGEGSRLTVL.

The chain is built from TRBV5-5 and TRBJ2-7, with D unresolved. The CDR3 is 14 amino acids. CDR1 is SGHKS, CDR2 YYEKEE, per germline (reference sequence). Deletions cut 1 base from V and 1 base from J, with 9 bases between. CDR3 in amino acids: CASSLRLKSYEQYF. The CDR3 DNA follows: TGTGCCAGCAGCTTGAGGCTAAAATCCTACGAGCAGTACTTC. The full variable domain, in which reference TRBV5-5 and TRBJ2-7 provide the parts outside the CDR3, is DAGVTQSPTHLIKTRGQQVTLRCSPISGHKSVSWYQQVLGQGPQFIFQYYEKEERGRGNFPDRFSARQFPNYSSELNVNALLLGDSALYLCASSLRLKSYEQYFGPGTRLTVT.

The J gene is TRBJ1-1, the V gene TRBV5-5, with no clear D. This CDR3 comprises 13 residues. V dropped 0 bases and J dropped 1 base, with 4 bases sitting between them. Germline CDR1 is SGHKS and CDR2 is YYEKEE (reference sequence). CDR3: CASSLVPNTEAFF. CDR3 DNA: TGTGCCAGCAGCTTGGTGCCGAACACTGAAGCTTTCTTT.

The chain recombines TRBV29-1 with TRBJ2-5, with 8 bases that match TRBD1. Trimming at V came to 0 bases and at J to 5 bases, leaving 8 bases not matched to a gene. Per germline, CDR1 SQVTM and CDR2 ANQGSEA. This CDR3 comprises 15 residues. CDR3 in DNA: TGCAGCGTTGAAGATTGGCAGGGGGCAAGGGAGACCCAGTACTTC. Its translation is CSVEDWQGARETQYF.

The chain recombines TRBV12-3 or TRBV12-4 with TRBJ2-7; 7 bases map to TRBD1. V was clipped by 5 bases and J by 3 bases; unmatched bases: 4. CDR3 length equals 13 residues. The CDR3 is CASSKTGVYEQYF. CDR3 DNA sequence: TGTGCCAGCAGTAAAACAGGGGTCTACGAGCAGTACTTC.

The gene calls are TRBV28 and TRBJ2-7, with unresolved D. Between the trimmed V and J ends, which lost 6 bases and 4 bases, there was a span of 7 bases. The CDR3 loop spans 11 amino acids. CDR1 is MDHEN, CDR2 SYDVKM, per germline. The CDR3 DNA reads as TGTGCCAGCAGAGACCTGTACGAGCAGTACTTC. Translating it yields CASRDLYEQYF.

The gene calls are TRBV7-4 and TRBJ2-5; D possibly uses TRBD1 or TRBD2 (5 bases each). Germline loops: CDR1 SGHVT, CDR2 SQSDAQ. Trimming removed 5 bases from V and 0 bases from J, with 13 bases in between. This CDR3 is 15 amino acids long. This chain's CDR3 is CASSQPGRDQETQYF. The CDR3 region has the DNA TGTGCCAGCAGCCAACCGGGACGGGACCAAGAGACCCAGTACTTC.

CDR3 DNA sequence: TGCGCCAGCAGCTTAGGACAGGGGCTTTATAATGGCTACACCTTC. This translates into CASSLGQGLYNGYTF. This sequence joins TRBV5-1 and TRBJ1-2; TRBD1 matches at 9 bases. From germline, CDR1 is SGHRS and CDR2 YFSETQ. This CDR3 has 15 amino acids. Unmatched junction bases numbered 8, after V lost 2 bases and J lost 6 bases.

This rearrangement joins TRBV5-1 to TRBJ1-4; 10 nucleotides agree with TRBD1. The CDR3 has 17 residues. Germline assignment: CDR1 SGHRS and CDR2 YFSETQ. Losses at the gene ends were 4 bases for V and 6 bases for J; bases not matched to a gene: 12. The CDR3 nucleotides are TGCGCCAGCAGCCCCGGGACAGGGGTACCTGGGTATGAAAAACTGTTTTTT. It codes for CASSPGTGVPGYEKLFF.